This TCR beta chain emerged from a study of T cell repertoires in cytomegalovirus infection (dated by TCRdb to between 2019 and 2020). About the full investigation: The peptide stimulations were aimed at well-studied HLA-B-restricted epitopes as well as recently identified HLA-C-restricted CMV epitopes, whose presentation resists viral immunomodulation. Donor HLA type was relevant to the analysis, as public TCR beta signatures indicated carriage of CMV infection together with the matching HLA type.

What the authors observed across the whole study: The ex vivo response was dominated by HLA-C-restricted CMV-specific TCR beta clonotypes, which also provided the single most frequent clonotype in two of eight donors. Carriers of CMV infection plus the relevant HLA type were discriminated by the cumulative frequency of public TCR beta family members in the study cohort and in an independent approximately 400-donor cohort.

This specimen's treatment or condition label, per the study, means: in vitro stimulation with specific CMV peptide epitopes to enrich CMV-specific T cells. This sample was sequenced with an Illumina HiSeq 1500. Using fastp trimming at Q25 and MiXCR clonotype assembly, TCRdb reanalyzed the public sequencing data and kept in-frame beta chains. Records with the same CDR3 protein are collapsed into one entry carrying the most frequent genes and DNA. Here the sample has about 830,000 distinct CDR3 sequences; over 25% occur a single time. In total, the top ten clones hold under 15% of the sample. Cut back by 4 bases and 7 bases, the V and J ends lie 10 bases apart. The CDR3 runs 14 amino acids, cysteine and phenylalanine included. Just CDR3 DNA is preserved here, 42 bases in frame from base 1. As encoded in the germline V gene, CDR1 is KGHDR while CDR2 is SFDVKD. For this clonotype: Its recognized antigen is unknown. Per-base quality was not reported, and no clone a single base away is much larger than it.

The TCR comes from a human donor in good health (CMV status not recorded). Some clones in this sample may be carry-over from other donors' samples. The chain couples TRBV24-1 to TRBJ1-6; tentative D gene TRBD1, with 6 bases matching. Sequenced here: cultured CD8+ T cells from PBMCs, sampled from culture after CMV antigen stimulation. The DNA sequence follows: TGTGCCACCAGTGAAGGGGGGTGGAATTCACCCCTCCACTTT. This sequence encodes CATSEGGWNSPLHF.